The sequence of this T cell receptor beta chain was determined in a study of PD-1 blockade in mismatch repair-deficient tumors. Data came from immunoSEQ multiplex PCR; TCRdb stores just in-frame clones and leaves some out. This sample has roughly 10,000 clones, with around 90% found just once. Concerning this clone itself: The antigen is unknown.

Germline V gene data show CDR1 as GTSNPN and CDR2 as SVGIG (reference sequence). Trimming took 0 bases from V and 7 from J, leaving 13 bases between them. CDR3 size: 13 residues. Regarding time point: approximately ten-day in vitro stimulation with candidate neoantigen peptide 3. An approximately nine-day in vitro culture was run per each of several reactive peptides. The chain links TRBV30 to TRBJ2-7; D call uncertain. Sample: cells cultured in vitro, taken from a patient treated with pembrolizumab. This receptor was obtained from an adult with mismatch repair-deficient cancer. The CDR3 DNA is TGTGCCTGGAGTGTACTGAGCTTAGGGGAGCAGTACTTC. Protein sequence: CAWSVLSLGEQYF.